Listed below are T cell receptor beta chains from one sample, sequenced in a study of T cells in Graves' hyperthyroidism and ophthalmopathy. From the multiplex PCR reads, TCRdb called clonotypes with MiXCR, one entry per CDR3 protein. The table records roughly 290,000 distinct CDR3 sequences, about 14% of them present only once. What was sequenced was blood. Receptors were obtained from a woman aged 25 to 45 with Graves' hyperthyroidism that later progressed to Graves' ophthalmopathy. CDR3s include the opening cysteine and the closing phenylalanine or tryptophan. D genes are given only for firm matches. Expanded clones get a size class; other rows say once, few or many, or leave the size out.

abundance,j_gene,d_gene,v_gene,CDR3aa,CDR3nt
few,TRBJ2-2,TRBD2,TRBV7-6,CASSLETSGVRTGELFF,TGTGCCAGCAGCTTAGAAACTAGCGGGGTGCGCACCGGGGAGCTGTTTTTT
-,TRBJ1-6,TRBD1,TRBV5-4,CASGEDRGNSPLHF,TGTGCCAGCGGGGAGGACAGGGGTAATTCACCCCTCCACTTT
few,TRBJ1-2,-,TRBV7-9,CASSHEPVGDPPKTYGYTF,TGTGCCAGCAGCCACGAACCGGTAGGGGACCCACCAAAGACCTATGGCTACACCTTC
few,TRBJ2-1,TRBD1,TRBV20-1,CSARDMDGLQGAGEQFF,TGCAGTGCTAGAGATATGGACGGCCTCCAGGGGGCGGGAGAGCAGTTCTTC
many,TRBJ1-1,-,TRBV27,CASSFLRGNTEAFF,TGTGCCAGCAGTTTTTTGAGGGGGAACACTGAAGCTTTCTTT
-,TRBJ1-1,-,TRBV12-3/TRBV12-4,CASSPRYDEGRLGTEAFF,TGTGCCAGCTCACCACGTTACGATGAGGGAAGGTTGGGGACTGAAGCTTTCTTT
many,TRBJ1-5,-,TRBV7-2,CASSLAYYSNQPQHF,TGTGCCAGCAGCTTAGCTTATTATAGCAATCAGCCCCAGCATTTT
-,TRBJ2-1,-,TRBV15,CATLSEGDNEQFF,TGTGCCACCCTATCGGAGGGGGACAATGAGCAGTTCTTC
-,TRBJ2-1,-,TRBV6-1,CASSDPRYNEQFF,TGTGCCAGCAGTGACCCAAGGTACAATGAGCAGTTCTTC
few,TRBJ1-6,-,TRBV9,CASSIPGTTNSPLHF,TGTGCCAGCAGCATACCCGGGACTACCAATTCACCCCTCCACTTT